This is a list of T cell receptor beta chains from one sample in a study of a mutant IDH1 vaccine in newly diagnosed glioma. Antigens for these TCRs are unknown. TCRdb keeps only in-frame clones here, not all; method: immunoSEQ multiplex PCR. There are tens of thousands of clones in the sample; 80% occur only once, and 3% to 3.5% lies in the top ten. Here the sequenced sample was PBMCs, taken from a glioma patient whose treatment included an IDH1 peptide vaccine. These receptors were obtained from a man aged 40-49 years with glioma. Some clones in this sample may be carry-over from other donors' samples. CDR3s include the opening cysteine and the closing phenylalanine or tryptophan.

CDR3aa,v_gene,j_gene
CASSQARDRTDTQYF,TRBV4-1,TRBJ2-3
CASSRTGTGSNQPQHF,TRBV19,TRBJ1-5
CASSGRGTSTDTQYF,TRBV5-1,TRBJ2-3
CASSYGGFRSDEQYF,TRBV6-6,TRBJ2-7
CASSTDIANTIYF,TRBV7-9,TRBJ1-3
CASSLLKGQPQHF,TRBV5-8,TRBJ1-5
CASRTTGGSYEQYF,TRBV2,TRBJ2-7
CASRPPGAGNTIYF,TRBV6-5,TRBJ1-3
CASSLAPGIPYEAFF,TRBV5-1,TRBJ1-1
CASSEWWTSGSQADTQYF,TRBV6-1,TRBJ2-3
CASSSQYFATNEKLFF,TRBV19,TRBJ1-4